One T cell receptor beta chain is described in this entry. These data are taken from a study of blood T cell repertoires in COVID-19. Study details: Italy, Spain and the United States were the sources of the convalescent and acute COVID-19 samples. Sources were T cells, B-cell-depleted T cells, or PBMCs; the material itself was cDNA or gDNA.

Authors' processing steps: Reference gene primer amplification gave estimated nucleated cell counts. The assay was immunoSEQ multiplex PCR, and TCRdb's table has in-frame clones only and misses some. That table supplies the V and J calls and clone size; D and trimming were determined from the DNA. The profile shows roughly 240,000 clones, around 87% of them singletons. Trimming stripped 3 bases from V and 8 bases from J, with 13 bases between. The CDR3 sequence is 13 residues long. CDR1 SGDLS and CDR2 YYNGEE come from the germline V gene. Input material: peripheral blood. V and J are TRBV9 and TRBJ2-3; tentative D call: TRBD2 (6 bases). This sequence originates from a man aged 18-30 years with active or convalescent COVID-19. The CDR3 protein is CASSATAGRTQYF. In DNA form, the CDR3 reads TGTGCCAGCAGCGCGACCGCGGGGCGTACGCAGTATTTT. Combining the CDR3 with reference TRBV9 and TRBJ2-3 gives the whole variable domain DSGVTQTPKHLITATGQRVTLRCSPRSGDLSVYWYQQSLDQGLQFLIQYYNGEERAKGNILERFSAQQFPDLHSELNLSSLELGDSALYFCASSATAGRTQYFGPGTRLTVL.